A selection of T cell receptor beta chains follows, all from one sample in a study of human T cells and chemical hapten exposure. MiXCR, applied by TCRdb to the RACE reads, yields one record per CDR3 protein. This table has 300,000 to 450,000 distinct CDR3 sequences, roughly 5% appearing once. The material sequenced was whole blood, taken in connection with sensitization to the hapten diphenylcyclopropenone (DPC). All receptors come from a woman in her 50s with alopecia areata. Some clones in this sample may be carry-over from other donors' samples. The CDR3 runs from the conserved cysteine through the conserved F or W. The order of the fields is D gene, V gene, CDR3 protein. A D gene is named only where the DNA matches it firmly.

d_call: TRBD1
v_call: TRBV3-1
cdr3_aa: CASSQEGTGPGANVLTF

d_call: -
v_call: TRBV20-1
cdr3_aa: CSARVEGSHTEAFF

d_call: -
v_call: TRBV7-9
cdr3_aa: CASSPDPAETQYF

d_call: TRBD1
v_call: TRBV29-1
cdr3_aa: CSVGQDLSGANVLTF

d_call: TRBD1
v_call: TRBV20-1
cdr3_aa: CSRDRGPGDVKAQHF

d_call: -
v_call: TRBV19
cdr3_aa: CASSIDKTEAFF

d_call: -
v_call: TRBV10-3
cdr3_aa: CAISGRGDTQYF

d_call: -
v_call: TRBV18
cdr3_aa: CASSPFGNMNTEAFF

d_call: TRBD2
v_call: TRBV9
cdr3_aa: CASSASGTGTDTQYF

d_call: TRBD1
v_call: TRBV5-5
cdr3_aa: CASSLGDSVPDTQYF

d_call: -
v_call: TRBV7-9
cdr3_aa: CASSNPGGTSYNEQFF

d_call: -
v_call: TRBV7-8
cdr3_aa: CASSINSYNSPLHF

d_call: -
v_call: TRBV20-1
cdr3_aa: CSARDDKQDYEQYF

d_call: TRBD1
v_call: TRBV5-1
cdr3_aa: CASSLMGQLYNEQFF

d_call: TRBD2
v_call: TRBV27
cdr3_aa: CASPGGLAKNIQYF

d_call: -
v_call: TRBV4-1
cdr3_aa: CASSQGWSGGPYEQYF

d_call: TRBD1
v_call: TRBV27
cdr3_aa: CASSSGTGGAEQYF

d_call: TRBD1
v_call: TRBV7-3
cdr3_aa: CASSRAGGTGTYEQYF

d_call: TRBD1
v_call: TRBV27
cdr3_aa: CASGNRGRNQPQHF

d_call: -
v_call: TRBV24-1
cdr3_aa: CATSGNSGGVGTQYF

d_call: -
v_call: TRBV5-6
cdr3_aa: CASSLTGAGGKLFF

d_call: -
v_call: TRBV6-5
cdr3_aa: CASSPGLISPLHF